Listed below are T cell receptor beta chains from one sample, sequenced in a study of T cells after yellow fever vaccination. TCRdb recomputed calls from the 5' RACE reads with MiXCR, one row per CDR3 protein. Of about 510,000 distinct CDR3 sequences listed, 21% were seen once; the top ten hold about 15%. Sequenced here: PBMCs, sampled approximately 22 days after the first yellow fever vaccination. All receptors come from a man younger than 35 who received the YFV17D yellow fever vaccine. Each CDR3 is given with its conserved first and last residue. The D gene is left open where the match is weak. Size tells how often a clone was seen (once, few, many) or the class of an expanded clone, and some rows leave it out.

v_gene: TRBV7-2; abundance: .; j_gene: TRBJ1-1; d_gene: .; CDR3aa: CASSLYWSDAEAFF; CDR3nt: TGTGCCAGCAGCTTATATTGGTCAGACGCTGAAGCTTTCTTT
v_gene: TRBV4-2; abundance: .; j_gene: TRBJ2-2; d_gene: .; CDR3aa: CASSQPVVDTGELFF; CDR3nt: TGTGCCAGCAGCCAACCAGTGGTGGACACCGGGGAGCTGTTTTTT
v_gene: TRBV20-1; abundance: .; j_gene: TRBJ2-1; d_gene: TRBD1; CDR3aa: CSALDRLNEQFF; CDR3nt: TGCAGTGCCCTGGACAGGCTGAATGAGCAGTTCTTC
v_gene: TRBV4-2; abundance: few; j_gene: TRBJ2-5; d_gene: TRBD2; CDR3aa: CASSQDGVAGGLETQYF; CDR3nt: TGTGCCAGCAGCCAAGATGGGGTAGCGGGGGGACTAGAGACCCAGTACTTC
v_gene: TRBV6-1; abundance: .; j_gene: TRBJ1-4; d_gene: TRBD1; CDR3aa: CASSTGGLGEKLFF; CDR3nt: TGTGCCAGCAGTACAGGGGGCCTGGGGGAAAAACTGTTTTTT
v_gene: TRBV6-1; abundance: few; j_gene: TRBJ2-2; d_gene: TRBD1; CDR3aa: CASTRTGANTGELFF; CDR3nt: TGTGCCAGCACCCGGACAGGGGCGAACACCGGGGAGCTGTTTTTT
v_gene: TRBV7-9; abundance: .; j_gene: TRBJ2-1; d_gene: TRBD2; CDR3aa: CASSPGGGRYNEQFF; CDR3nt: TGTGCCAGCAGCCCAGGCGGGGGGAGGTACAATGAGCAGTTCTTC
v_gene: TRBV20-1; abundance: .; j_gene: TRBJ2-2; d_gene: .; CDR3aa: CSARSPGDTGELFF; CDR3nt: TGCAGTGCTAGGTCCCCTGGGGACACCGGGGAGCTGTTTTTT
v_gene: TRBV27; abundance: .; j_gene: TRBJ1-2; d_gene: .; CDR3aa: CASSPGFGRGSSDYGYTF; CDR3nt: TGTGCCAGCAGTCCCGGTTTCGGGCGGGGGTCATCAGACTATGGCTACACCTTC
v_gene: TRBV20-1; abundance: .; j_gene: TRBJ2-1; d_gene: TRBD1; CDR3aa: CSARVDRGYNEQFF; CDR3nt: TGCAGTGCGAGAGTGGACAGGGGATACAATGAGCAGTTCTTC
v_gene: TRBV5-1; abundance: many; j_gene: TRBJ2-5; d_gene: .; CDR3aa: CASSLKGQETQYF; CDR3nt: TGCGCCAGCAGCTTAAAGGGCCAAGAGACCCAGTACTTC
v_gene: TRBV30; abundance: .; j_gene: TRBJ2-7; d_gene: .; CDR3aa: CAWSISLGGEQYF; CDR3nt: TGTGCCTGGAGTATCAGTCTCGGGGGCGAGCAGTACTTC
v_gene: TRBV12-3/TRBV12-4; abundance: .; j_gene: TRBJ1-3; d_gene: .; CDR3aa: CASSLGPGSLNTIYF; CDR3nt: TGTGCCAGCAGTTTGGGGCCAGGGAGTTTAAACACCATATATTTT
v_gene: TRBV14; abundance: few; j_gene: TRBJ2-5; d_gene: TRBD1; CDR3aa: CASSPGDRQGETQYF; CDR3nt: TGTGCCAGCAGCCCAGGGGACAGACAAGGAGAGACCCAGTACTTC
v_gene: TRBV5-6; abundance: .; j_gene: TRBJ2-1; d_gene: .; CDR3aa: CASSLRYPLSEQFF; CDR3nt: TGTGCCAGCAGCTTGCGGTATCCCCTTAGTGAGCAGTTCTTC
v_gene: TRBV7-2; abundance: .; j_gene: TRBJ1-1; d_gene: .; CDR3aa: CASSWDRDEAFF; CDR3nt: TGTGCCAGCAGCTGGGACCGCGATGAAGCTTTCTTT
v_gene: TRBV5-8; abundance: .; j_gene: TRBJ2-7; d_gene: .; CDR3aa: CASSDYGAQYF; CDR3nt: TGTGCCAGCAGCGATTACGGTGCCCAGTACTTC
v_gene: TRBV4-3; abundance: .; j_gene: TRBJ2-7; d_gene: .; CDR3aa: CASSQVASGPYEQYF; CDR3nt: TGCGCCAGCAGCCAAGTTGCGAGCGGCCCCTACGAGCAGTACTTC
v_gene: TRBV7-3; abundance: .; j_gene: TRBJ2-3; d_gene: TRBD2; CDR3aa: CASSKLAGESTDTQYF; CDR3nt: TGTGCCAGCAGCAAACTAGCGGGGGAGAGCACAGATACGCAGTATTTT
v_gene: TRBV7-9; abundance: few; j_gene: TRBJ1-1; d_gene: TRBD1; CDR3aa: CASRYGQALNTEAFF; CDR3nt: TGTGCCAGCAGGTACGGACAGGCCCTGAACACTGAAGCTTTCTTT
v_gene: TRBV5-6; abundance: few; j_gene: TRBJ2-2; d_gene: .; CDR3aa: CASSLLKGRTGELFF; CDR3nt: TGTGCCAGCAGCTTGTTAAAAGGGCGCACCGGGGAGCTGTTTTTT
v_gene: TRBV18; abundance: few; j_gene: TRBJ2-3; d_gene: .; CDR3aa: CASSTEFRGGTDTQYF; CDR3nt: TGTGCCAGCTCAACCGAATTTAGGGGAGGCACAGATACGCAGTATTTT
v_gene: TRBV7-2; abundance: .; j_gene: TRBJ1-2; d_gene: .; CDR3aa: CASSPPSQPVHNYGYTF; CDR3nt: TGTGCCAGCAGCCCCCCTTCGCAGCCGGTTCACAACTATGGCTACACCTTC
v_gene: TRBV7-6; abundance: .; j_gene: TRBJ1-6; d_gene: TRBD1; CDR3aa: CASSLALRGNNSPLHF; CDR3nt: TGTGCCAGCAGCTTAGCGCTCAGGGGGAATAATTCACCCCTCCACTTT
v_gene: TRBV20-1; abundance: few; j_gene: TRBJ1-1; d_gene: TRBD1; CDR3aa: CSAERGQGATEAFF; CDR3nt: TGCAGTGCCGAAAGAGGGCAGGGGGCAACTGAAGCTTTCTTT
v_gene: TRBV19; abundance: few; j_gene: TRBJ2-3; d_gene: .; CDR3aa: CASSDLAGEEDTQYF; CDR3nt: TGTGCCAGTAGTGACTTGGCCGGGGAGGAAGATACGCAGTATTTT
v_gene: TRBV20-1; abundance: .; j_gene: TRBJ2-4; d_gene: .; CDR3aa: CSARTGAPLVAKNIQYF; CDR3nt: TGCAGTGCCCGGACCGGGGCCCCCCTTGTAGCCAAAAACATTCAGTACTTC
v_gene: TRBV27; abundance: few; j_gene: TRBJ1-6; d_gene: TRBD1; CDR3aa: CASKIQGAAGNSPLHF; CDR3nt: TGTGCCAGTAAAATACAGGGGGCAGCGGGAAATTCACCCCTCCACTTT
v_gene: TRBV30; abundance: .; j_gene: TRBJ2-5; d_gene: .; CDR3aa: CAWSAGRETQYF; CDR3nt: TGTGCCTGGAGTGCAGGACGAGAGACCCAGTACTTC
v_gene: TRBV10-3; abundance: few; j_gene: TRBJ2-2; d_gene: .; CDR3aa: CAIRSSGAAGELFF; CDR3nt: TGTGCCATCCGCTCTTCGGGTGCGGCCGGGGAGCTGTTTTTT
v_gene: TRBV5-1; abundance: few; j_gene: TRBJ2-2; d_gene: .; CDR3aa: CASSLALGASTGELFF; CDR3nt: TGCGCCAGCAGCTTGGCCTTGGGGGCAAGCACCGGGGAGCTGTTTTTT
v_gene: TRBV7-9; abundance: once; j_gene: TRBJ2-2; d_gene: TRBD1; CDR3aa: CASSDWDRATGELFF; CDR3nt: TGTGCCAGCAGCGATTGGGACAGGGCCACCGGGGAGCTGTTTTTT
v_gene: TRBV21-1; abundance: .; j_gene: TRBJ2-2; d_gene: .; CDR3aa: CASSFHQQGLGELFF; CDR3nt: TGTGCCAGCAGCTTTCATCAACAGGGGTTAGGGGAGCTGTTTTTT
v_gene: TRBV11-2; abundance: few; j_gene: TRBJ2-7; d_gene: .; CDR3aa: CASPSEPYEQYF; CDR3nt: TGTGCCAGCCCATCAGAGCCCTACGAGCAGTACTTC
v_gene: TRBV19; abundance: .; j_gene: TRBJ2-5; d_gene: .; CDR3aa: CASSIGLNGGETQYF; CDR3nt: TGTGCCAGTAGTATCGGGCTGAATGGTGGAGAGACCCAGTACTTC
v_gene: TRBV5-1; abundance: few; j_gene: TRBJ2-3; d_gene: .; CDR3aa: CASSLWKQLTDTQYF; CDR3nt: TGCGCCAGCAGCTTGTGGAAACAACTCACAGATACGCAGTATTTT
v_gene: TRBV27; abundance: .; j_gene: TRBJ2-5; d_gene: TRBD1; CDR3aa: CASKRDRVGQETQYF; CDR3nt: TGTGCCAGCAAGAGGGACAGGGTCGGACAAGAGACCCAGTACTTC
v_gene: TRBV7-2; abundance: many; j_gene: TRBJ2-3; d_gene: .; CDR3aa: CASSLATTDTQYF; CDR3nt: TGTGCCAGCAGCTTAGCCACCACAGATACGCAGTATTTT
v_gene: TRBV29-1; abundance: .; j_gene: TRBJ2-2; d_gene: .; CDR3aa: CSAGRNTGELFF; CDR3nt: TGCAGCGCCGGTAGGAACACCGGGGAGCTGTTTTTT
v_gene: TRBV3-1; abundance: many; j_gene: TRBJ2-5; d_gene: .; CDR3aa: CASSQDWRAREETQYF; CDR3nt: TGTGCCAGCAGCCAAGATTGGCGGGCCCGGGAAGAGACCCAGTACTTC
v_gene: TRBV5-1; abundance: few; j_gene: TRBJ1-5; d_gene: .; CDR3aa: CASSLAPGYSNQPQHF; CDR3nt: TGCGCCAGCAGCTTGGCCCCTGGCTATAGCAATCAGCCCCAGCATTTT
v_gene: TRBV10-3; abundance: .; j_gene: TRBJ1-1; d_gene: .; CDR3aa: CAISQTQNTEAFF; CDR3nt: TGTGCCATCAGTCAGACCCAGAACACTGAAGCTTTCTTT
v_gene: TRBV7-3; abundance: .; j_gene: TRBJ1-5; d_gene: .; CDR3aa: CASSLRAGQPQHF; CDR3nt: TGTGCCAGCAGCTTACGAGCGGGTCAGCCCCAGCATTTT
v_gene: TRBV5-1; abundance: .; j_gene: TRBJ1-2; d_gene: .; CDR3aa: CASSLYAGGEANYGYTF; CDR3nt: TGCGCCAGCAGCTTGTATGCGGGGGGCGAAGCTAACTATGGCTACACCTTC
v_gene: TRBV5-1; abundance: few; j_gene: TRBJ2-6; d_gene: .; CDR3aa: CASSPSSGAGANVLTF; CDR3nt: TGCGCCAGCAGCCCCTCGTCCGGGGCTGGGGCCAACGTCCTGACTTTC
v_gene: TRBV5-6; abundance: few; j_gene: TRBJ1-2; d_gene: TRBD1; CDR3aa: CASKTTGEDYGYTF; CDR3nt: TGTGCCAGCAAAACGACAGGGGAGGACTATGGCTACACCTTC
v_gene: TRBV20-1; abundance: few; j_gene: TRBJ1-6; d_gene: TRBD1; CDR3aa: CSARDAGGNNSPLHF; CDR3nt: TGCAGTGCTAGAGATGCAGGGGGCAATAATTCACCCCTCCACTTT
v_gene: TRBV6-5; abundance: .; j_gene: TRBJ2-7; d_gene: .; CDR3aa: CASSYSESVFDYEQYF; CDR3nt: TGTGCCAGCAGTTACTCGGAATCGGTTTTCGACTACGAGCAGTACTTC
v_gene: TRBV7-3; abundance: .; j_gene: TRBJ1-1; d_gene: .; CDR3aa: CASSPQPNTEAFF; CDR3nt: TGTGCCAGCAGCCCGCAACCGAACACTGAAGCTTTCTTT